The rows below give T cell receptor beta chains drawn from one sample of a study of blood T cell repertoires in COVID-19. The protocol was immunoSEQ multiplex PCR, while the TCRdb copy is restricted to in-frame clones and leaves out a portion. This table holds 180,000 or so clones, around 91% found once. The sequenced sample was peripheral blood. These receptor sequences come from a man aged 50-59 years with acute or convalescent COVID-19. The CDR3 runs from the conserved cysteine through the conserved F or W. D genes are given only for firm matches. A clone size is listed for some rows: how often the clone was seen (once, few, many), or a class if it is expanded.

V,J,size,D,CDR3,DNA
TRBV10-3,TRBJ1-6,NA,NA,CAIRSSSENSPLHF,TGTGCCATCAGGAGTTCATCCGAGAATTCACCCCTCCACTTT
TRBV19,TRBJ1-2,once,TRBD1,CASRNRDSLYGYTF,TGTGCCAGTAGGAACCGGGACAGTCTATATGGCTACACCTTC
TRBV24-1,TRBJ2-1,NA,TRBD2,CATSDSSGGYNEQFF,TGTGCCACCAGTGATTCTAGCGGGGGCTACAATGAGCAGTTCTTC
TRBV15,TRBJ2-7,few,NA,CATSRDQGRDYEQYF,TGTGCCACCAGCAGAGATCAAGGCAGGGACTACGAGCAGTACTTC
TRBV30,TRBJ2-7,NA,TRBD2,CAWTRGGGRGDEQYF,TGTGCCTGGACCCGGGGAGGCGGGAGGGGCGACGAGCAGTACTTC
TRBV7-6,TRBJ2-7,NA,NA,CASSPQAVASSYEQYF,TGTGCCAGCAGCCCCCAGGCCGTAGCGAGCTCCTACGAGCAGTACTTC
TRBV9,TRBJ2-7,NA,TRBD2,CASSPWGSGSYEQYF,TGTGCCAGCAGCCCTTGGGGTAGCGGGAGCTACGAGCAGTACTTC
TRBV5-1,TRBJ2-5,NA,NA,CASSLATSSQETQYF,TGCGCCAGCAGCTTGGCCACCAGTTCCCAAGAGACCCAGTACTTC
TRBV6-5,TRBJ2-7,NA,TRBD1,CASRKDRGHEQYF,TGTGCCAGCAGAAAAGACAGGGGCCACGAGCAGTACTTC
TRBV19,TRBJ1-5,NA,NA,CASSLPGGGQPQHF,TGTGCCAGTAGTCTGCCGGGGGGAGGTCAGCCCCAGCATTTT
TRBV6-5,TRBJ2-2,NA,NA,CASSYSGGVSGELFF,TGTGCCAGCAGTTACTCAGGCGGGGTGAGCGGGGAGCTGTTTTTT
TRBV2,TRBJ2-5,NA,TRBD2,CASSAPSGSWETQYF,TGTGCCAGCAGTGCTCCTAGCGGGAGCTGGGAGACCCAGTACTTC
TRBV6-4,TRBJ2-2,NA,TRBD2,CASSELAEPGELFF,TGTGCCAGCAGTGAACTAGCGGAGCCCGGGGAGCTGTTTTTT